This entry lists 21 T cell receptor beta chains sequenced from one sample in a study of blood T cell repertoires in COVID-19. Assay: immunoSEQ multiplex PCR; the TCRdb copy retains only in-frame clones and omits some. The sample gives 150,000 or so clones, about 85% of which show up once; roughly 3.9% is in the top ten. Sequences were obtained from PBMCs or T cells enriched from blood (not recorded which). These TCRs come from a woman aged 40 to 49 who had been exposed to COVID-19.

The chain carries TRBV13 and TRBJ1-1; 9 nucleotides line up with TRBD1. With V trimmed by 5 bases and J by 4 bases, 5 bases remained unmatched. The germline V gene has CDR1 PRHDT and CDR2 FYEKMQ (reference sequence). CDR3 length: 14 residues. The CDR3 bases are TGTGCCAGCAGCACAGGGGGCCCAGGCACTGAAGCTTTCTTT. Its protein product is CASSTGGPGTEAFF. The whole variable domain, remainder taken from reference TRBV13 and TRBJ1-1, is AAGVIQSPRHLIKEKRETATLKCYPIPRHDTVYWYQQGPGQDPQFLISFYEKMQSDKGSIPDRFSAQQFSDYHSELNMSSLELGDSALYFCASSTGGPGTEAFFGQGTRLTVV.

This sequence joins TRBV3-1 (or the pseudogene TRBV3-2) and TRBJ1-3, with a possible D match to TRBD1 (5 bases). Trimming cost V 0 bases and J 2 bases, with 8 bases left between them. The CDR3 sequence is 15 residues long. In germline, CDR1 is LGHDT, CDR2 YNNKEL (reference sequence). Written as DNA, the CDR3 is TGTGCCAGCAGCCAAGATGGCAGGGCTGGAAACACCATATATTTT. Protein: CASSQDGRAGNTIYF.

The chain carries TRBV7-9 and TRBJ2-5, with 10 bases aligning to TRBD2. V shed 5 bases, J shed 4 bases, and the junction held 7 bases outside the gene matches. Germline V gene data show CDR1 as SEHNR and CDR2 as FQNEAQ (reference sequence). The CDR3 loop spans 15 amino acids. CDR3 nucleotide sequence: TGTGCCAGCAGCCGAAGCGGGAGGGCCTTAGAGACCCAGTACTTC. Protein: CASSRSGRALETQYF.

This clone has just one count. V is TRBV11-2 and J is TRBJ2-7; 14 bases align to TRBD2. Germline CDR1 and CDR2: SGHAT and FQNNGV. The CDR3 has 17 amino acids. The V gene end was trimmed by 4 bases and the J gene end by 4 bases; junction bases not matched to a gene: 9. This CDR3 reads CASSSIRTSGRNYEQYF. CDR3 DNA: TGTGCCAGCAGCTCAATCAGGACTAGCGGGAGGAATTACGAGCAGTACTTC.

The rearrangement joins TRBV27 to TRBJ1-2, with TRBD1 matching over 9 bases. CDR3 length: 17 residues. With 3 bases clipped from V and 7 bases from J, the junction kept 15 bases outside the gene matches. Per germline, CDR1 MNHEY and CDR2 SMNVEV (reference sequence). Here the CDR3 reads CASSFEFPGTGFRGYTF. The DNA of the CDR3 is TGTGCCAGCAGTTTCGAGTTTCCCGGGACAGGGTTCCGTGGCTACACCTTC.

This clone appeared a few times. The rearrangement joins TRBV25-1 to TRBJ1-2, with D unclear. Per the germline V gene, CDR1 is MGHDK and CDR2 is SYGVNS. The CDR3 totals 11 residues. V lost 1 base, J lost 11 bases, and 8 bases lay in between. CDR3 loop: CASSEWAQYTF. The CDR3, as DNA: TGTGCCAGCAGTGAATGGGCTCAGTACACCTTC.

V is TRBV14 and J is TRBJ2-5; a weak D match, TRBD2 (6 bases). The CDR3 is 14 residues long. Germline CDR1 and CDR2: SGHDN and FVKESK. The ends were cut back, 4 bases at V and 4 bases at J, with 13 bases in the middle. The DNA of the CDR3 is TGTGCCAGCAGCCGGGGGACTCTCAGAGAGACCCAGTACTTC. It is translated as CASSRGTLRETQYF.

V and J are TRBV5-6 and TRBJ1-5; 8 bases are shared with TRBD1. The CDR3 has 16 residues. Trimming at V came to 3 bases and at J to 0 bases, leaving 5 bases not matched to a gene. The germline CDR1 and CDR2 sequences are SGHDT and YYEEEE. The CDR3 DNA follows: TGTGCCAGCAGCTCGAGGGGACAGGATAGCAATCAGCCCCAGCATTTT. Its protein product is CASSSRGQDSNQPQHF.

The CDR3 here is CATSIVTGRGTDTQYF. CDR3 nucleotides: TGTGCCACCTCCATCGTTACAGGGAGAGGGACAGATACGCAGTATTTT. V is TRBV10-3 and J is TRBJ2-3, with D possibly matching TRBD1 (6 bases). Trimming stripped 10 bases from V and 3 bases from J, with 23 bases between. In germline, CDR1 is ENHRY, CDR2 SYGVKD. This CDR3 contains 16 residues.

The V call is TRBV25-1, the J call TRBJ2-7, with TRBD1 matching 7 bases. The CDR3 covers 13 residues. V shed 6 bases and J 0 bases; nucleotides not matched to a gene: 2. Germline assignment: CDR1 MGHDK and CDR2 SYGVNS. The CDR3 region has the DNA TGTGCCAGCAGGGACAGGAACTCCTACGAGCAGTACTTC. Amino acids: CASRDRNSYEQYF.

The chain carries TRBV19 and TRBJ1-4; 9 bases match TRBD1. CDR3 size: 17 residues. J was trimmed by 3 bases and V by 6 bases; bases with no gene match: 11. CDR1 and CDR2 from the germline V gene are LNHDA and SQIVND (reference sequence). CDR3 sequence reads: CASSPGDRVSANEKLFF. CDR3 DNA: TGTGCCAGTAGCCCCGGGGACAGGGTTTCGGCTAATGAAAAACTGTTTTTT.

The chain combines TRBV27 with TRBJ1-4; 9 positions agree with TRBD1. The CDR3 loop spans 14 amino acids. Germline CDR1 reads MNHEY; CDR2 reads SMNVEV (reference sequence). The V gene end was trimmed by 4 bases and the J gene end by 9 bases; junction bases not matched to a gene: 6. The CDR3 loop is CASSSLNRGQKLFF. In DNA form, the CDR3 reads TGTGCCAGCAGTTCCCTTAACAGGGGGCAAAAACTGTTTTTT.

This sequence joins TRBV7-2 and TRBJ1-5; tentative D call: TRBD1 (5 bases). Between the trimmed V and J ends, which lost 3 bases and 6 bases, there was a span of 12 bases. CDR1 is SGHTA and CDR2 is FQGNSA in the germline V gene. The length of the CDR3 is 14 residues. CDR3 DNA sequence: TGTGCCAGCAGCTTGACAGCCTGGAGTCAGCCCCAGCATTTT. It codes for CASSLTAWSQPQHF.

This sequence joins TRBV5-1 and TRBJ1-4; TRBD1 agrees at 10 bases. The ends lost 7 bases at V and 3 bases at J; junction bases unmatched: 6. The CDR3 consists of 15 residues. The germline V gene has CDR1 SGHRS and CDR2 YFSETQ. CDR3 in amino acids: CASGDRGLSNEKLFF. In nucleotides, the CDR3 is TGCGCCAGCGGAGACAGGGGGCTATCTAATGAAAAACTGTTTTTT.

The chain uses TRBV7-9 and TRBJ1-2; D perhaps matches TRBD1 (6 bases). Germline loops: CDR1 SEHNR, CDR2 FQNEAQ (reference sequence). The V end lost 1 base, the J end lost 4 bases, and 10 bases lay between the germline ends. This CDR3 has 14 residues. The CDR3 loop reads CASSLVLRGYGYTF. CDR3 coding DNA: TGTGCCAGCAGCTTAGTACTCAGGGGCTATGGCTACACCTTC.

The rearrangement uses TRBV10-3 and TRBJ2-5, with D possibly being TRBD1 (5 bases). The CDR3 has 15 amino acids. Looked up from germline, CDR1 is ENHRY and CDR2 is SYGVKD. V lost 0 bases to trimming and J lost 4 bases, with 12 bases between them. CDR3 sequence (DNA): TGTGCCATCAGTGAGTCGGGCAGGGAAGGAGAGACCCAGTACTTC. Translation gives CAISESGREGETQYF.

The J gene is TRBJ1-2, the V gene TRBV9; D gene unclear. Between the trimmed V and J ends, which lost 2 bases and 7 bases, there was a span of 12 bases. The germline V gene encodes CDR1 SGDLS and CDR2 YYNGEE. This CDR3 comprises 13 residues. The CDR3 nucleotides read TGTGCCAGCAGCGTTGACATGGTCGCTGGCTACACCTTC. This codes for CASSVDMVAGYTF.

In DNA, the CDR3 is TGTGCCAGCAGCTCGCCCAAGTATAGGACAGGGGGTTTCGACGAGCAGTACTTC. Translated: CASSSPKYRTGGFDEQYF. The V call is TRBV7-2, the J call TRBJ2-7; 10 bases match TRBD1. With 4 bases clipped from V and 5 bases from J, the junction kept 17 bases outside the gene matches. The CDR3 is 18 residues long. CDR1 and CDR2 from the germline V gene are SGHTA and FQGNSA.

J is TRBJ2-7 and V is TRBV28, with a weak D call TRBD1 (6 bases). Germline CDR1 reads MDHEN; CDR2 reads SYDVKM. V dropped 5 bases and J dropped 7 bases, with 21 bases sitting between them. The CDR3 is 15 amino acids. DNA of the CDR3: TGTGCCAGCAGTCCCACAGGGCCAGGAGTTAATGAGCAGTACTTC. Translation gives CASSPTGPGVNEQYF.

The chain employs TRBV28 and TRBJ2-5, with D perhaps matching TRBD2 (5 bases). The CDR3 runs to 13 residues. CDR1 and CDR2 (germline): MDHEN, SYDVKM. Trimming stripped 7 bases from V and 3 bases from J, with 12 bases between. The DNA for the CDR3 is TGTGCCAGCACCCTAAGAGGGAAAGAGACCCAGTACTTC. Translated, it gives CASTLRGKETQYF.

This chain joins TRBV6-2 or TRBV6-3 and TRBJ1-1; D is unclear. The CDR3 is 14 residues long. With 2 bases removed from V and 0 bases from J, the gap between germline ends came to 7 bases. The germline gives CDR1 MNHEY, CDR2 SVGEGT. CDR3 DNA: TGTGCCAGCAGTTACGGAGATATGAACACTGAAGCTTTCTTT. The encoded protein is CASSYGDMNTEAFF.